This T cell receptor (beta chain) was captured in a study of cytotoxic CD8 clonotypes in ibrutinib-treated CLL. Study results and limitations: Public clonotypes, an uncommon group, contracted or remained stable on treatment.

Investigators sought sequencing depths of between 1 in 200,000 and 1 in 1 million T cells. Sequencing was performed with immunoSEQ multiplex PCR; in TCRdb, only in-frame clones are kept and a portion is missing. This table has roughly 180,000 clones, approximately 68% appearing once. Of note for this clone: Antigen unknown.

The germline gives CDR1 SGHVS, CDR2 FNYEAQ. The CDR3 spans 17 residues. Deletions cut 1 base from V and 0 bases from J, with 13 bases between. Genomic DNA in a quantity of around 2 micrograms was derived from cryopreserved PBMCs for TCR beta libraries. V gene TRBV7-6 combines with J gene TRBJ2-1; D may be TRBD1 or TRBD2 (6 bases each). This material consisted of PBMCs, taken after 24 months of ibrutinib treatment. The TCR originated in a human donor with chronic lymphocytic leukemia. The CDR3 loop is CASSLVRGRSSYNEQFF. The CDR3 region has the DNA TGTGCCAGCAGCTTAGTAAGGGGGAGGAGCTCCTACAATGAGCAGTTCTTC.